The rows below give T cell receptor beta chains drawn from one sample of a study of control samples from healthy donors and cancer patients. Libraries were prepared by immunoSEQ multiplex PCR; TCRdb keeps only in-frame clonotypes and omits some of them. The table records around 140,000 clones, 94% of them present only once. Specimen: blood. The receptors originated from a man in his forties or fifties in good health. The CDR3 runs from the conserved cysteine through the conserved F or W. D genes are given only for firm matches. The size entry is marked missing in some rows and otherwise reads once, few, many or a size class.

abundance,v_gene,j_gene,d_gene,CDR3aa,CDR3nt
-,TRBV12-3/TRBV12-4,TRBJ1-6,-,CASSSGAISPLHF,TGTGCCAGCAGTTCCGGGGCAATCTCACCCCTCCACTTT
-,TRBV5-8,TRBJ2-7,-,CASSFLSYEQYF,TGTGCCAGCAGCTTTCTTTCCTACGAGCAGTACTTC
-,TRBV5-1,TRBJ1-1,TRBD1,CASSSGQAYYTEAFF,TGCGCCAGCAGCTCGGGACAGGCCTACTACACTGAAGCTTTCTTT
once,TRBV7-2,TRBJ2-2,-,CASSLTRGTTANTGELFF,TGTGCCAGCAGCTTAACTAGAGGGACGACGGCGAACACCGGGGAGCTGTTTTTT
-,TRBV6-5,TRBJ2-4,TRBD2,CASKGAGPKNIQYF,TGTGCCAGCAAAGGAGCGGGGCCCAAAAACATTCAGTACTTC
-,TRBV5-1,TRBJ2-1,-,CASSFTSFYRNEQFF,TGCGCCAGCAGCTTCACTAGCTTCTATCGCAATGAGCAGTTCTTC
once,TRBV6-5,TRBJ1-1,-,CASSPGANTEAFF,TGTGCCAGCAGCCCAGGGGCGAACACTGAAGCTTTCTTT
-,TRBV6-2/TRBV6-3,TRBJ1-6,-,CASSYDNFGDTNSPLHF,TGTGCCAGCAGTTACGACAATTTCGGAGACACCAATTCACCCCTCCACTTT
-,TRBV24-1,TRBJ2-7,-,CATSDPRTNPYEQYF,TGTGCCACCAGTGACCCCCGGACTAACCCCTACGAGCAGTACTTC
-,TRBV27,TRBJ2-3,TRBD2,CASNGQRGPDTQYF,TGTGCCAGCAACGGCCAGCGGGGGCCAGATACGCAGTATTTT
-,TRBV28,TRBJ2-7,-,CASRSSYEQYF,TGTGCCAGCAGGAGCTCCTACGAGCAGTACTTC
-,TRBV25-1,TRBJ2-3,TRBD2,CASSSSGDTDTQYF,TGTGCCAGCAGTAGCAGCGGGGACACAGATACGCAGTATTTT
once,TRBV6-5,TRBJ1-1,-,CASSRDRLSSEAFF,TGTGCCAGCAGCCGGGACCGCCTGTCCTCTGAAGCTTTCTTT
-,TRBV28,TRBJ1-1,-,CASSLQDTEAFF,TGTGCCAGCAGTCTCCAGGACACTGAAGCTTTCTTT
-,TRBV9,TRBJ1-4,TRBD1,CASSGQGAETNEKLFF,TGTGCCAGCAGCGGACAGGGGGCTGAAACTAATGAAAAACTGTTTTTT
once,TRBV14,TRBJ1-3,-,CASSQDRLQNTIYF,TGTGCCAGCAGCCAAGATAGGCTACAAAACACCATATATTTT
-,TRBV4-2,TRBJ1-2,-,CASSQEGQTNYGYTF,TGTGCCAGCAGCCAAGAAGGACAGACCAACTATGGCTACACCTTC
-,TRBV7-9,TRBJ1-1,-,CASSPMGRMNTEAFF,TGTGCCAGCAGCCCTATGGGGCGTATGAACACTGAAGCTTTCTTT
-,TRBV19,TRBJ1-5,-,CASNSPARGRNQPQHF,TGTGCCAGTAATAGCCCCGCCAGGGGAAGGAATCAGCCCCAGCATTTT
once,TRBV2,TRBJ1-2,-,CASSAQEGFVYGYTF,TGTGCCAGCAGCGCCCAGGAGGGATTTGTCTATGGCTACACCTTC
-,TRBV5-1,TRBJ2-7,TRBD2,CASSMSSGLAYEQYF,TGCGCCAGCAGCATGAGTTCCGGACTAGCCTACGAGCAGTACTTC
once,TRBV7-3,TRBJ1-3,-,CASSSKDQGISGNTIYF,TGTGCCAGCAGCTCCAAGGATCAGGGAATCTCTGGAAACACCATATATTTT
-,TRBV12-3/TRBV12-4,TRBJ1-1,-,CASSRDSHTEAFF,TGTGCCAGCAGTCGTGACAGCCACACTGAAGCTTTCTTT
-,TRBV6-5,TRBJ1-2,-,CASSTGLVGYTF,TGTGCCAGCAGCACAGGGTTAGTGGGCTACACCTTC
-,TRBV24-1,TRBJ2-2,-,CATSDPPGGELFF,TGTGCCACCAGTGACCCCCCAGGCGGGGAGCTGTTTTTT
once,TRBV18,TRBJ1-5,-,CASSPNYSNQPQHF,TGTGCCAGCTCACCGAACTATAGCAATCAGCCCCAGCATTTT
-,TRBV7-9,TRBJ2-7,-,CASSREETPAYEQYF,TGTGCCAGCAGCCGCGAGGAGACCCCGGCCTACGAGCAGTACTTC
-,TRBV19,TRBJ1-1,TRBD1,CASSGTGANTEAFF,TGTGCCAGTAGTGGAACAGGGGCGAACACTGAAGCTTTCTTT
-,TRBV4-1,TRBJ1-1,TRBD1,CASSPRQGMNTEAFF,TGCGCCAGCAGCCCTCGACAGGGGATGAACACTGAAGCTTTCTTT
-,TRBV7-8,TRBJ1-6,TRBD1,CASSLVVGGNSPLHF,TGTGCCAGCAGCTTAGTTGTAGGGGGCAATTCACCCCTCCACTTT
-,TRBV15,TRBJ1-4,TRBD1,CATSRADRGGRNEKLFF,TGTGCCACCAGCAGGGCTGACAGGGGAGGGAGGAATGAAAAACTGTTTTTT
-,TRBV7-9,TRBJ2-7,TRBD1,CASAGQGVSYEQYF,TGTGCCAGCGCAGGACAGGGGGTCTCCTACGAGCAGTACTTC
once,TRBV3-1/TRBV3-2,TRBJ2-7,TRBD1,CASSQERTGAYEQYF,TGTGCCAGCAGCCAAGAAAGGACAGGGGCCTACGAGCAGTACTTC
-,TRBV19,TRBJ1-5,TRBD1,CASSILPGQRSNQPQHF,TGTGCCAGTAGTATACTTCCGGGACAGCGTAGCAATCAGCCCCAGCATTTT
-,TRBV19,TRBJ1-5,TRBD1,CASRGTGFNQPQHF,TGTGCCAGTAGAGGGACAGGGTTCAATCAGCCCCAGCATTTT
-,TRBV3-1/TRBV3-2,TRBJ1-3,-,CASSQGTISGNTIYF,TGTGCCAGCAGCCAAGGGACTATCTCTGGAAACACCATATATTTT
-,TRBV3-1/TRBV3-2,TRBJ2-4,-,CASSQVGVGGALAKNIQYF,TGTGCCAGCAGCCAAGTCGGAGTGGGCGGGGCCCTAGCCAAAAACATTCAGTACTTC
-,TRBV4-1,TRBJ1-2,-,CASRDSYNYGYTF,TGCGCCAGCCGTGACAGCTATAACTATGGCTACACCTTC
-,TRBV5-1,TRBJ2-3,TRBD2,CASSLETAGGPGDTQYF,TGCGCCAGCAGCTTGGAGACGGCGGGAGGACCGGGAGATACGCAGTATTTT
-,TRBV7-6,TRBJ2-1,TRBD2,CASSPRTGTSGRAKNEQFF,TGTGCCAGCAGCCCCAGAACCGGGACTAGCGGGAGGGCGAAGAATGAGCAGTTCTTC
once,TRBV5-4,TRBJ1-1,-,CASSLGSGGNTEAFF,TGTGCCAGCAGCCTGGGGTCCGGTGGGAACACTGAAGCTTTCTTT